This T cell receptor (beta chain) was observed in a study of shared clonotypes between healthy human individuals. Study-level background: The study used three CD4 naive, three CD4 memory, two CD8 naive and one CD8 memory plate per donor. Study results and caveats: Around 4.9% of naive CD4 clonotypes were shared across several donors.

Germline V gene sequence: CDR1 ENHRY, CDR2 SYGVKD. The CDR3 runs to 15 residues. V lost 11 bases to trimming and J lost 1 base, with 21 bases between them. On this clone itself: Antigen specificity is unknown.

The data were produced by immunoSEQ multiplex PCR, yet TCRdb's version contains in-frame clones alone and is incomplete. The sample lists 2 million to 2.5 million clones, 85% to 95% occurring once. The receptor was isolated from a young man in good health. V gene TRBV10-3 combines with J gene TRBJ2-7, with a tentative D call TRBD2 (5 bases). The sample consisted of naive CD4+ T cells sorted from blood. Indicated subset: CD45RA+ positively selected. The CDR3 DNA reads TGTGCCGCCCAGTCGCTGCGGGCAGATTCCTACGAGCAGTACTTC. Translation gives CAAQSLRADSYEQYF.